The 19 T cell receptor beta chains listed next were all sequenced from one sample in a study of Tregs in tolerant kidney transplant recipients (dated by TCRdb to between 2018 and 2021). Library method: the immunoSEQ multiplex PCR assay. This immuneACCESS table, as held by TCRdb, lists in-frame sequences with V and J called but not all clones. Of the missing ones, under half trace to an unresolved V gene in checked studies; the others have no known cause. This sample gives 240,000 or so clones in total; 80% to 85% of them show up just once. The ten largest make up around 0.6% of the sample. Sequenced: CD4+ T cells from blood. The origin of the receptors is a human donor in good health.

This clone showed up just a few times. The rearrangement uses TRBV7-2 and TRBJ2-7, with 9 bases lining up with TRBD1. The CDR3 extends over 13 amino acids. CDR1 is SGHTA and CDR2 is FQGNSA in the germline V gene. Losses at the gene ends were 7 bases for V and 4 bases for J; bases not matched to a gene: 5. The CDR3 is CASNRDRDYEQYF. The CDR3, as DNA: TGTGCCAGCAACCGGGACAGGGATTACGAGCAGTACTTC.

This sequence joins TRBV30 and TRBJ1-1; TRBD1 is a possible D gene (5 bases). V shed 0 bases and J shed 7 bases, with 15 bases lying between them. The CDR3 runs 14 residues. Germline CDR1 reads GTSNPN; CDR2 reads SVGIG (reference sequence). The CDR3 spells CAWSVQPGFGEAFF. CDR3 sequence (DNA): TGTGCCTGGAGTGTACAACCAGGGTTCGGTGAAGCTTTCTTT.

This chain connects TRBV4-2 to TRBJ2-7; D is perhaps TRBD1 (5 bases). V dropped 4 bases and J dropped 2 bases, with 15 bases sitting between them. The CDR3 runs to 15 residues. CDR1 LGHNA and CDR2 YNFKEQ come from the germline V gene. The CDR3 region has the DNA TGTGCCAGCAGCCGCCTCGTGGGGCCTACCTACGAGCAGTACTTC. It specifies CASSRLVGPTYEQYF.

As DNA, the CDR3 is TGTGCCATCAGTGAAATCGCGGCTAACTCCGGGAATGAGCAGTTCTTC. It is translated as CAISEIAANSGNEQFF. The rearrangement links TRBV10-3 to TRBJ2-1; D uncertain. Germline V gene sequence: CDR1 ENHRY, CDR2 SYGVKD. V was cut by 3 bases and J by 7 bases, with 19 bases left in between. CDR3 length equals 16 residues.

The CDR3: CASSRTGDRGYNEQFF. Written as DNA, the CDR3 is TGTGCCAGCAGTCGTACAGGGGATAGAGGCTACAATGAGCAGTTCTTC. The chain combines TRBV9 with TRBJ2-1; 7 bases align to TRBD1. CDR3 length: 16 residues. The J segment lost 3 bases and the V segment lost 5 bases, leaving 11 bases of the junction unmatched. The germline gives CDR1 SGDLS, CDR2 YYNGEE.

The chain uses TRBV7-9 and TRBJ2-1, with 7 bases identical to TRBD2. Germline V lookup: CDR1 SEHNR, CDR2 FQNEAQ (reference sequence). CDR3 length: 16 residues. J was trimmed by 9 bases and V by 2 bases; bases with no gene match: 13. This chain's CDR3 is CASSLREGQGGREQFF. CDR3 nucleotide sequence: TGTGCCAGCAGCTTAAGGGAGGGGCAAGGCGGGCGTGAGCAGTTCTTC. Full variable domain (rest looked up from reference TRBV7-9 and TRBJ2-1): DTGVSQNPRHKITKRGQNVTFRCDPISEHNRLYWYRQTLGQGPEFLTYFQNEAQLEKSRLLSDRFSAERPKGSFSTLEIQRTEQGDSAMYLCASSLREGQGGREQFFGPGTRLTVL.

The V and J genes are TRBV5-4 and TRBJ2-7, with D tentatively TRBD1 or TRBD2 (5 bases each). The CDR3 consists of 14 residues. V was clipped by 5 bases and J by 0 bases, with 12 bases between them. The germline gives CDR1 SGHNT, CDR2 YYREEE (reference sequence). The CDR3 loop reads CASRAWDGSYEQYF. CDR3 coding DNA: TGTGCCAGCAGGGCCTGGGACGGCTCCTACGAGCAGTACTTC.

This clone was seen only once. This sequence joins TRBV18 and TRBJ2-1; 10 nucleotides align to TRBD1. This CDR3 comprises 20 residues. Unmatched junction bases numbered 15, after V lost 4 bases and J lost 0 bases. Germline CDR1 KGHSH, CDR2 LQKENI. The CDR3 DNA follows: TGTGCCAGCTCACGCCAACCGGGACAGGGGTCATTTCGCTCCTACAATGAGCAGTTCTTC. Protein: CASSRQPGQGSFRSYNEQFF.

The V gene is TRBV19, the J gene TRBJ2-3; a possible D gene is TRBD2 (5 bases). The CDR3 is made up of 15 amino acids. The germline CDR1 and CDR2 sequences are LNHDA and SQIVND (reference sequence). The germline V and J ends were trimmed by 2 bases and 0 bases, with 9 bases remaining between them. This CDR3 reads CASSIMAGSTDTQYF. Written as DNA, the CDR3 is TGTGCCAGTAGTATAATGGCGGGTAGCACAGATACGCAGTATTTT.

The DNA of the CDR3 is TGCAGCGTCCAAGACCCCTGGACCTCAAACTATGGCTACACCTTC. Its protein product is CSVQDPWTSNYGYTF. The chain uses TRBV29-1 and TRBJ1-2; D gene uncertain. Germline CDR1 SQVTM, CDR2 ANQGSEA. This CDR3 is built from 15 residues. Trimming removed 6 bases from V and 2 bases from J, with 19 bases in between.

This clone came up once. CDR3 nucleotide sequence: TGTGCCAGCAGTGGGCTTTATAATTCACCCCTCCACTTT. It codes for CASSGLYNSPLHF. V is TRBV6-1 and J is TRBJ1-6; no definite D call. V lost 4 bases and J lost 4, with 5 bases in between. Germline lookup yields CDR1 MNHNS and CDR2 SASEGT. The CDR3 is made up of 13 amino acids.

J is TRBJ1-4 and V is TRBV20-1; D ambiguous. From germline, CDR1 is DFQATT and CDR2 SNEGSKA (reference sequence). This CDR3 contains 11 residues. The CDR3 DNA reads TGCAGCCAGCGGCTGGGGGAAAAACTGTTTTTT. Amino acids: CSQRLGEKLFF.

This chain joins TRBV29-1 and TRBJ2-7; D remains ambiguous. The V gene's germline CDR1 is SQVTM and CDR2 ANQGSEA. The V gene lost 4 bases and the J gene lost 0 bases, with 10 bases spanning the gap. There are 13 residues in the CDR3. The CDR3 region has the DNA TGCAGCGTTGGCACTTTTAGCTCCTACGAGCAGTACTTC. Amino acid sequence: CSVGTFSSYEQYF.

The V and J genes are TRBV6-6 and TRBJ2-3; 9 nucleotides line up with TRBD2. The CDR3 length is 15 residues. With 4 bases clipped from V and 2 bases from J, the junction kept 4 bases outside the gene matches. CDR1 and CDR2 from the germline V gene are MNHNY and SVGAGI (reference sequence). CDR3 sequence (DNA): TGTGCCAGCAGTTTTAGCGGGGGAGACACAGATACGCAGTATTTT. As protein: CASSFSGGDTDTQYF.

The rearrangement joins TRBV14 to TRBJ1-2, with D unresolved. Between the trimmed V and J ends, which lost 3 bases and 4 bases, there was a span of 12 bases. Germline loops: CDR1 SGHDN, CDR2 FVKESK. The CDR3 contains 14 residues. The CDR3 sequence: CASSQGRWGYGYTF. Written as DNA, the CDR3 is TGTGCCAGCAGCCAGGGCCGATGGGGCTATGGCTACACCTTC.

The rearrangement uses TRBV5-1 and TRBJ2-3; 10 bases line up with TRBD2. The CDR3 has 16 residues. CDR1 is SGHRS and CDR2 is YFSETQ in the germline V gene. Losses at the gene ends were 1 base for V and 5 bases for J; bases not matched to a gene: 7. For the CDR3, the DNA is TGCGCCAGCAGCTTGAGGGCTAGCGGGAGAGTAGATACGCAGTATTTT. Translating gives CASSLRASGRVDTQYF.

This chain joins TRBV6-5 and TRBJ2-1, with no clear D. The CDR3 is 16 residues long. V was pared by 0 bases and J by 4 bases, with 13 bases between. Looked up from germline, CDR1 is MNHEY and CDR2 is SVGAGI. In nucleotides, the CDR3 is TGTGCCAGCAGTTACTCGGGTACAATGACTTACAATGAGCAGTTCTTC. Encoded protein: CASSYSGTMTYNEQFF.

V is TRBV5-1 and J is TRBJ1-1, with TRBD1 matching 9 bases. V lost 1 base and J lost 8; bases outside the gene matches: 3. The germline V gene encodes CDR1 SGHRS and CDR2 YFSETQ. There are 13 residues in the CDR3. The CDR3 sequence: CASSLRTGAEAFF. DNA of the CDR3: TGCGCCAGCAGCTTGCGGACAGGGGCCGAAGCTTTCTTT.

The rearrangement uses TRBV5-1 and TRBJ2-3, with a possible D match to TRBD2 (7 bases). V shed 4 bases and J shed 6 bases, with 12 bases lying between them. This CDR3 comprises 13 residues. The germline gives CDR1 SGHRS, CDR2 YFSETQ. CDR3 sequence: CASSPGGLDTQYF. In DNA form, the CDR3 reads TGCGCCAGCAGCCCGGGGGGCCTGGATACGCAGTATTTT. The whole variable domain, filled in from reference TRBV5-1 and TRBJ2-3, reads KAGVTQTPRYLIKTRGQQVTLSCSPISGHRSVSWYQQTPGQGLQFLFEYFSETQRNKGNFPGRFSGRQFSNSRSEMNVSTLELGDSALYLCASSPGGLDTQYFGPGTRLTVL.